The source of this TCR beta chain is a study of T cells after yellow fever vaccination. Study findings and constraints: A large majority of primary-vaccination clones showed up again after the booster (96% CD4, around 90% CD8). Abundant clonotypes from the bulk population could contaminate FACS-sorted repertoires.

A 5'RACE template-switching step, the method used to make TCR cDNA, added a universal primer site and UMIs. Each CDR3 protein is one row after TCRdb ran MiXCR on the 5' RACE reads. Among around 330,000 distinct CDR3 sequences listed, roughly 3.5% were seen once. V lost 6 bases, J lost 5 bases, and 13 bases lay in between. CDR1 is SEHNR and CDR2 is FQNEAQ in the germline V gene (reference sequence). The length of the CDR3 is 13 residues. This clonotype was counted at least ten times. Antigen specificity is unknown. The chain is built from TRBV7-9 and TRBJ1-1; no clear D. The sequence came from a man younger than 30 who received the YFV17D yellow fever vaccine. The sequencing here drew on PBMCs, taken on the day of the yellow fever booster vaccination. CDR3 amino acids: CASSLGLGTEAFF. CDR3 nucleotides: TGTGCCAGCAGTCTTGGGTTGGGGACTGAAGCTTTCTTT.